The rows below give T cell receptor beta chains drawn from one sample of a study of chemoradiotherapy in HPV16-positive cancers. Libraries were prepared by immunoSEQ multiplex PCR; TCRdb keeps only in-frame clonotypes and omits some of them. The table lists about 12,000 clones, roughly 61% of them singletons. This sample was gathered from a patient who underwent chemoradiotherapy. Every receptor here comes from a human donor with HPV-associated anogenital cancer. The CDR3 runs from the conserved cysteine through the conserved F or W. A D gene is named only where the DNA matches it firmly. A row's size may be missing; if present it is once, few, many or a size class.

-,TRBV28,TRBJ2-7,-,CASRDGDYEQYF,TGTGCCAGTAGGGACGGGGACTACGAGCAGTACTTC
TRBD1,TRBV7-2,TRBJ1-1,-,CASSSQGGTEAFF,TGTGCCAGCAGCTCCCAGGGGGGAACTGAAGCTTTCTTT
-,TRBV6-4,TRBJ2-2,-,CASGSAGRPSELFF,TGTGCCAGCGGCTCAGCTGGGAGACCCTCGGAGCTGTTTTTT
TRBD1,TRBV11-2,TRBJ1-2,-,CASSSQGYGYTF,TGTGCCAGCAGCTCACAGGGGTATGGCTACACCTTC
TRBD1,TRBV5-1,TRBJ2-1,-,CASSRQGEYEQFF,TGCGCCAGCAGCCGACAGGGGGAGTATGAGCAGTTCTTC
-,TRBV7-2,TRBJ1-1,few,CASRGTQAFF,TGTGCCAGCAGAGGGACCCAAGCTTTCTTT
TRBD1,TRBV7-8,TRBJ1-5,-,CASSSYSTGDQPQHF,TGTGCCAGCAGCTCCTACTCTACAGGGGACCAGCCCCAGCATTTT
-,TRBV9,TRBJ2-3,-,CASSRGNTDTQYF,TGTGCCAGCAGTCGCGGGAACACAGATACGCAGTATTTT
-,TRBV19,TRBJ2-5,few,CASSFGSQETQYF,TGTGCCAGTAGTTTCGGGTCGCAAGAGACCCAGTACTTC
-,TRBV29-1,TRBJ2-7,few,CSVRLGGREQYF,TGCAGCGTACGGCTAGGGGGGCGCGAGCAGTACTTC
-,TRBV9,TRBJ2-1,once,CASSPTTGGNEQFF,TGTGCCAGCAGCCCCACCACCGGGGGCAATGAGCAGTTCTTC
-,TRBV7-2,TRBJ2-7,-,CASSLDEIYEQYF,TGTGCCAGCAGCTTAGATGAGATCTACGAGCAGTACTTC
-,TRBV29-1,TRBJ2-7,-,CSVRTDSYEQYF,TGCAGCGTCAGGACAGACTCCTACGAGCAGTACTTC
-,TRBV2,TRBJ2-1,-,CASSPGTAARGEQFF,TGTGCCAGCAGTCCCGGGACTGCCGCCCGGGGTGAGCAGTTCTTC
TRBD1,TRBV11-2,TRBJ2-3,-,CASSWDRGNTQYF,TGTGCCAGCAGCTGGGACAGAGGAAATACGCAGTATTTT
-,TRBV2,TRBJ1-6,few,CASSEAQGWGSSPLHF,TGTGCCAGCAGTGAAGCACAGGGTTGGGGAAGTTCACCCCTCCACTTT
TRBD2,TRBV18,TRBJ2-1,-,CASSPVALAGGYNEQFF,TGTGCCAGCTCACCCGTGGCCCTAGCGGGGGGTTACAATGAGCAGTTCTTC
-,TRBV11-2,TRBJ2-3,-,CASSLEGSLQDTQYF,TGTGCCAGCAGCTTAGAAGGGAGTCTTCAGGATACGCAGTATTTT
-,TRBV30,TRBJ1-1,-,CAWTLTGAEAFF,TGTGCCTGGACCTTGACAGGCGCTGAAGCTTTCTTT
TRBD1,TRBV5-5,TRBJ2-5,-,CASSFSGGLETQYF,TGTGCCAGCAGCTTTTCAGGGGGCCTAGAGACCCAGTACTTC
-,TRBV27,TRBJ1-5,few,CASSPLGGKQPQHF,TGTGCCAGCAGTCCCCTTGGAGGGAAGCAGCCCCAGCATTTT
-,TRBV5-5,TRBJ2-6,-,CASIEGVSQSRANVLTF,TGTGCCAGCATCGAAGGTGTCTCGCAAAGTCGGGCCAACGTCCTGACTTTC
-,TRBV2,TRBJ1-3,-,CASSEVQGGTIYF,TGTGCCAGCAGTGAAGTCCAGGGAGGCACCATATATTTT
-,TRBV2,TRBJ1-5,few,CAISEGVRNQPQHF,TGTGCAATCTCAGAAGGGGTTCGTAATCAGCCCCAGCATTTT
TRBD1,TRBV5-6,TRBJ1-2,medium-sized,CASSPRQGARGYTF,TGTGCCAGCAGCCCGCGACAGGGGGCACGGGGCTACACCTTC
-,TRBV27,TRBJ1-6,-,CASSFGTQSPLHF,TGTGCCAGCAGTTTTGGGACCCAATCACCCCTCCACTTT
-,TRBV2,TRBJ1-1,-,CASSGGGGGSEAFF,TGTGCCAGCAGTGGTGGGGGTGGTGGATCTGAAGCTTTCTTT
-,TRBV4-2,TRBJ1-5,-,CASSQGAQPQHF,TGTGCCAGCAGCCAAGGGGCACAGCCCCAGCATTTT
-,TRBV7-2,TRBJ1-1,-,CASSFRHSNTEAFF,TGTGCCAGCAGCTTTCGTCACTCGAACACTGAAGCTTTCTTT
-,TRBV27,TRBJ2-1,once,CASSFLVTDEQFF,TGTGCCAGCAGTTTTCTGGTGACCGATGAGCAGTTCTTC
-,TRBV19,TRBJ1-5,once,CASSRITEYSNQPQHF,TGTGCCAGTAGCCGGATAACAGAGTATAGCAATCAGCCCCAGCATTTT
-,TRBV7-9,TRBJ1-2,-,CASSLGDSRGFGYTF,TGTGCCAGCAGCTTAGGGGACTCAAGGGGATTTGGCTACACCTTC
-,TRBV2,TRBJ2-1,-,CASSLGGNEQFF,TGTGCCAGTTCACTAGGGGGGAATGAGCAGTTCTTC
-,TRBV7-9,TRBJ1-1,-,CASSLYTRGGEAFF,TGTGCCAGCAGCTTATACACGCGGGGGGGTGAAGCTTTCTTT
TRBD1,TRBV9,TRBJ1-2,-,CASSVGDRPDYGYTF,TGTGCCAGCAGCGTAGGGGACAGGCCAGACTATGGCTACACCTTC
-,TRBV18,TRBJ1-1,few,CASSSRGSEAFF,TGTGCCAGCTCAAGCAGGGGTAGTGAAGCTTTCTTT
-,TRBV11-2,TRBJ2-2,once,CASSFTGPGELFF,TGTGCCAGCAGCTTCACTGGGCCCGGGGAGCTGTTTTTT
-,TRBV11-2,TRBJ2-7,-,CASSSTTEGEQYF,TGTGCCAGCAGCTCCACAACAGAGGGCGAGCAGTACTTC